This T cell receptor beta chain is from a study of blood T cell repertoires in COVID-19. Method: immunoSEQ multiplex PCR; TCRdb's copy keeps in-frame clones and lacks some. The table includes approximately 380,000 clones, more than 75% detected once. Trimming took 5 bases from V and 8 from J; bases not matched to a gene: 18. Germline V gene data show CDR1 as SGHTA and CDR2 as FQGNSA. This CDR3 has 17 residues. The specimen was PBMCs or T cells enriched from blood (not recorded which). The V call is TRBV7-2, the J call TRBJ1-2, with 9 bases that match TRBD1. The clonotype comes from a woman aged 18 to 35 who had recovered from COVID-19. DNA for the CDR3: TGTGCCAGCAGCGAGACACCGGGACAGGGTGTATTGGAGGGCTACACCTTC. This sequence encodes CASSETPGQGVLEGYTF.